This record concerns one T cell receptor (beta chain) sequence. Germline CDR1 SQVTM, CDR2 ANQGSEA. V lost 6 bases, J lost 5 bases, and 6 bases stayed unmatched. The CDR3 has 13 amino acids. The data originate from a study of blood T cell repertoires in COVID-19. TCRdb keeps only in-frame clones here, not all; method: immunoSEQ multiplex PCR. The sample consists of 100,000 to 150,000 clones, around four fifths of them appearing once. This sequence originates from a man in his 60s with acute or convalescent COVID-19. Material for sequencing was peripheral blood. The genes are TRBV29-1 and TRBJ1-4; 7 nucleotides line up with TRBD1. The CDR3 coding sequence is TGCAGCGTCCTGACAGGGCCCAATGAAAAACTGTTTTTT. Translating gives CSVLTGPNEKLFF.